This TCR beta chain was captured in a study of T-cell memory formation after mild COVID-19. The germline CDR1 and CDR2 sequences are LGHDT and YNNKEL (reference sequence). The CDR3 covers 16 residues. With 2 bases clipped from V and 6 bases from J, the junction kept 9 bases outside the gene matches. TCR alpha and TCR beta cDNA libraries carrying sample barcodes and UMIs were produced by 5'RACE using constant-segment primers. From the 5' RACE reads, TCRdb called clonotypes with MiXCR, one entry per CDR3 protein. The data hold some 440,000 distinct CDR3 sequences, with around a quarter observed a single time. This clonotype was found a few times.

This sequence joins TRBV3-1 and TRBJ2-2, with 7 positions matching TRBD2. Material for sequencing was PBMCs or a T cell subset sorted from them (not recorded which). This receptor was obtained from an adult woman who had mild COVID-19 (a few samples of this study predate the infection). Cell type and time point are not known. DNA for the CDR3: TGTGCCAGCAGCCAACCGGAGGGAGGGCCTGCCGGGGAGCTGTTTTTT. Translating it yields CASSQPEGGPAGELFF.